The rows below give T cell receptor beta chains drawn from one sample of a study of shared clonotypes between healthy human individuals. The table came from immunoSEQ multiplex PCR; TCRdb's copy has only in-frame clones and leaves some out. Among about 2 million clones listed, about 94% were seen once. Source material: naive CD8+ T cells sorted from blood. These receptors originate from a man between 18 and 35 years old in good health. Both conserved end residues are part of each CDR3. The D gene is left open where the match is weak. The listing skips clone size in some rows; elsewhere it reads once, few, many or a size class.

- once TRBJ2-7 TRBV18 TGTGCCAGCTCACCAGCCTCGGACGGCTACTACGAGCAGTACTTC CASSPASDGYYEQYF
- - TRBJ2-2 TRBV27 TGTGCCAGCAGTTTTGGCCGGACCGGGGAGCTGTTTTTT CASSFGRTGELFF
- - TRBJ2-1 TRBV7-2 TGTGCCAGCAGCTTAGCGTGGACAGATTACAATGAGCAGTTCTTC CASSLAWTDYNEQFF
- - TRBJ2-3 TRBV2 TGTGCCAGCACTACTGCCACAGATACGCAGTATTTT CASTTATDTQYF
TRBD2 - TRBJ2-7 TRBV5-1 TGCGCCAGCAGCCTACTAGCGGGGGATTACGAGCAGTACTTC CASSLLAGDYEQYF
TRBD2 - TRBJ2-7 TRBV29-1 TGCAGCGTTGAAGAGACTAGCGGCTCCTACGAGCAGTACTTC CSVEETSGSYEQYF
TRBD1 - TRBJ1-1 TRBV7-9 TGTGCCAGCAGCTTAGGACAGGGTGTGGACACTGAAGCTTTCTTT CASSLGQGVDTEAFF
- - TRBJ2-7 TRBV27 TGTGCCAGCAGTGCAGGGTCCCAGGAGTACTTC CASSAGSQEYF
- - TRBJ2-7 TRBV5-6 TGTGCCAGCAGCGGAGCCATAACAGGGTACGAGCAGTACTTC CASSGAITGYEQYF
TRBD1 few TRBJ2-6 TRBV7-9 TGTGCCAGCAGCTCAGGGGGCCCGGTCGGGGCCAACGTCCTGACTTTC CASSSGGPVGANVLTF
TRBD2 - TRBJ2-7 TRBV29-1 TGCAGCGTTGAAGAAGCGACTAGCGGTTCTTCCTACGAGCAGTACTTC CSVEEATSGSSYEQYF
- - TRBJ1-2 TRBV9 TGTGCCAGCAGCGTAGGAGAGATTAACTATGGCTACACCTTC CASSVGEINYGYTF
- - TRBJ1-2 TRBV10-3 TGTGCCATCAGTGAGTCGGGGGACCCCCTTTATGGCTACACCTTC CAISESGDPLYGYTF
- - TRBJ2-7 TRBV6-5 TGTGCCAGCAGTTACGGCTCAATAGGGGGATACGAGCAGTACTTC CASSYGSIGGYEQYF
TRBD2 - TRBJ2-7 TRBV5-6 TGTGCCAGCAGCGGTGGACTAGCGGGATTTCTGGAATCCTACGAGCAGTACTTC CASSGGLAGFLESYEQYF
TRBD1 - TRBJ2-7 TRBV5-1 TGCGCCAGCAGCCCGGACAGGGGGCTCGACGAGCAGTACTTC CASSPDRGLDEQYF
TRBD1 - TRBJ2-7 TRBV10-2 TGCGCCAGCAACCGACAGGGTCCGGACGAGCAGTACTTC CASNRQGPDEQYF